Sequencing of this T cell receptor (beta chain) was carried out in a study of memory CD4+ T cells and cytomegalovirus serostatus. The sort gate was single viable CD3+CD4+CD8-CD45RO+ cells for memory CD4+ T cells. After thawing, CD4+ T cells were positively selected. TCRdb's copy holds only in-frame clones and misses some; the assay was immunoSEQ multiplex PCR. The sample holds 56,000 or so clones, roughly 82% seen once. The CDR3 sequence is 16 residues long. CDR1 and CDR2 (germline): SGHTA, FQGNSA. Trimming cost V 2 bases and J 1 base; bases outside gene matches: 5. Sequences were obtained from memory CD4+ T cells from blood. The chain employs TRBV7-2 and TRBJ2-3; 8 positions match TRBD2. The origin of this receptor is an adult in good health and CMV-seronegative. CDR3 bases: TGTGCCAGCAGCTTATTTGGTAGCGGGGGCACAGATACGCAGTATTTT. Translated: CASSLFGSGGTDTQYF. Using reference TRBV7-2 and TRBJ2-3 for the parts outside the CDR3, the full variable domain is GAGVSQSPSNKVTEKGKDVELRCDPISGHTALYWYRQSLGQGLEFLIYFQGNSAPDKSGLPSDRFSAERTGGSVSTLTIQRTQQEDSAVYLCASSLFGSGGTDTQYFGPGTRLTVL.